This T cell receptor beta chain was found in a study of T cells after yellow fever vaccination. Study results and limitations: Booster samples showed a return of most primary-vaccination clones (approximately 95% CD4, 88% CD8).

V lost 10 bases, J lost 0 bases, and 13 bases lay in between. Germline-derived CDR1 and CDR2 are KGHDR and SFDVKD. The CDR3 is 14 amino acids. With regard to this clonotype: Its antigen is not known.

Using its own MiXCR run on the 5' RACE reads, TCRdb lists one record per CDR3 protein. This repertoire shows about 580,000 distinct CDR3 sequences, around 17% found once; its top ten account for 15% to 20%. The sample here was PBMCs, taken more than 4 days after the first yellow fever vaccination. The chain is built from TRBV24-1 and TRBJ2-3; unclear D gene. This TCR was sampled from a man in his late teens or twenties who received the YFV17D yellow fever vaccine. The CDR3 DNA follows: TGTGCCACTTCTTCAGTGTCCAGCACAGATACGCAGTATTTT. Translated, it gives CATSSVSSTDTQYF.